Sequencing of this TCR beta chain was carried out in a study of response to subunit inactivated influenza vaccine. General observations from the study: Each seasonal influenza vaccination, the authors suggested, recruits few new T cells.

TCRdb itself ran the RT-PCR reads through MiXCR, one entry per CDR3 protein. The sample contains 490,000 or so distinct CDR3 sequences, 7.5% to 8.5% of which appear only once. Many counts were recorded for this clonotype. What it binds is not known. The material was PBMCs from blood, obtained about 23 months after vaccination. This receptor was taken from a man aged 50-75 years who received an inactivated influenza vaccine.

The CDR3 DNA reads as TGCGCCAGCAGTGAGCCGACCTATGGCTACACCTTC. Its protein is CASSEPTYGYTF. This chain connects TRBV10-2 to TRBJ1-2; unclear D gene. This CDR3 contains 12 residues. Germline CDR1 reads WSHSY; CDR2 reads SAAADI. The V end lost 2 bases, the J end lost 4 bases, and 5 bases lay between the germline ends.